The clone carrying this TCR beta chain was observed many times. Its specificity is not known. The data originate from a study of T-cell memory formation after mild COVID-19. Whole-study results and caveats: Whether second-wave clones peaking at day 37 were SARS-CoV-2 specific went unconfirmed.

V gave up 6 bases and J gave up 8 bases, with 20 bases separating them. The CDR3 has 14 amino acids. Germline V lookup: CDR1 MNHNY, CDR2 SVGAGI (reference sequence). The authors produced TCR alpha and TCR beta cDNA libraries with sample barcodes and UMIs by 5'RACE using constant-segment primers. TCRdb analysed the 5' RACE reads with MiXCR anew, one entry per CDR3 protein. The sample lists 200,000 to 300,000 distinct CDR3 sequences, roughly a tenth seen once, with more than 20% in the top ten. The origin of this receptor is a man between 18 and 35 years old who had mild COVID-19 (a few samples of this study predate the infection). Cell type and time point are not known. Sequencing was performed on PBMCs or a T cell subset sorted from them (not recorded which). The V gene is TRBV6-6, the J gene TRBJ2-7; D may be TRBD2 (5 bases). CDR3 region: CASRDPLVRRKQYF. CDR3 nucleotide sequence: TGTGCCAGCAGGGACCCACTAGTGCGGAGAAAGCAGTACTTC.